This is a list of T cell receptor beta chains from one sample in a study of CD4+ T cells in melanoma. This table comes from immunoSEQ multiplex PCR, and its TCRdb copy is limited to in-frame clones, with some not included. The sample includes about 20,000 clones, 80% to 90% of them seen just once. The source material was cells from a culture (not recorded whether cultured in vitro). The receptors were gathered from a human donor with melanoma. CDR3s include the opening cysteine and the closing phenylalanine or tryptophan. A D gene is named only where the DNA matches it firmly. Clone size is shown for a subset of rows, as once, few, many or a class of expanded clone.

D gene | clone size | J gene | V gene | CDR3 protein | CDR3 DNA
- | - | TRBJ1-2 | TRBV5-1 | CASSSGYGYTF | TGCGCCAGCAGCTCAGGGTACGGCTACACCTTC
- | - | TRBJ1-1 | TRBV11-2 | CASSLGGLGSAFF | TGTGCCAGCAGCTTAGGGGGGCTAGGGTCGGCTTTCTTT
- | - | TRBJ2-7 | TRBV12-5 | CASGLVRGDPYEQYF | TGTGCTAGTGGTTTGGTACGCGGGGATCCCTACGAGCAGTACTTC
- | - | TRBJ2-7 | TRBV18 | CASSPPTSKYEQYF | TGTGCCAGCTCACCCCCCACTAGCAAGTACGAGCAGTACTTC
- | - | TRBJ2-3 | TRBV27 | CASKRQGRTDTQYF | TGTGCCAGCAAGAGGCAGGGGAGAACAGATACGCAGTATTTT
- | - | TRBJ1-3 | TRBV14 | CASSPRRGKGNTIYF | TGTGCCAGCAGCCCCCGAAGGGGAAAAGGAAACACCATATATTTT
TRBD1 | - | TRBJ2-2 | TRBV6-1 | CASSEAGQGGTGELFF | TGTGCCAGCAGTGAGGCGGGACAGGGGGGCACCGGGGAGCTGTTTTTT
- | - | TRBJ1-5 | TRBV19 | CASSMGPYQPQHF | TGTGCCAGTAGTATGGGACCCTATCAGCCCCAGCATTTT
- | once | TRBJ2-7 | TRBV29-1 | CSVGSGNEQYF | TGCAGCGTTGGGTCCGGGAACGAGCAGTACTTC
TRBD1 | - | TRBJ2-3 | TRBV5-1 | CASSPTGTGGRDTQYF | TGCGCCAGCAGCCCTACCGGGACAGGGGGTAGAGATACGCAGTATTTT
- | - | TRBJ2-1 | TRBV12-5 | CASGFGMGFDNEQFF | TGTGCTAGTGGGTTTGGGATGGGTTTTGACAATGAGCAGTTCTTC
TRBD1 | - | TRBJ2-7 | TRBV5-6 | CASSLAGQGFRSYEQYF | TGTGCCAGCAGCTTGGCGGGACAGGGGTTTAGGTCCTACGAGCAGTACTTC
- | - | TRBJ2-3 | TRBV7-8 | CASSPRGMGGFSDTQYF | TGTGCCAGCAGCCCACGGGGCATGGGGGGCTTTTCAGATACGCAGTATTTT
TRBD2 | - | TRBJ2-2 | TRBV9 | CASSPRTSLAGELFF | TGTGCCAGCAGCCCCAGGACTAGCCTCGCCGGGGAGCTGTTTTTT
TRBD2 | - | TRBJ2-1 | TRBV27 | CASSLYGGESYNEQFF | TGTGCCAGCAGTTTATACGGGGGGGAGTCCTACAATGAGCAGTTCTTC
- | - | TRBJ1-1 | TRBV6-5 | CASTPGRSNTEAFF | TGTGCCAGCACCCCGGGGAGAAGCAACACTGAAGCTTTCTTT
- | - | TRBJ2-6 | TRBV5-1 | CASSLFSSRGRESGANVLTF | TGCGCCAGCAGCTTGTTTTCGTCAAGGGGTAGAGAGTCTGGGGCCAACGTCCTGACTTTC
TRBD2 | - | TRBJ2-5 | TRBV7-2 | CASSLVVVWGGTQYF | TGTGCCAGCAGCTTAGTGGTAGTTTGGGGGGGGACCCAGTACTTC
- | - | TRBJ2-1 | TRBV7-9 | CASSSSDTINEQFF | TGTGCCAGCAGCTCCTCGGACACCATCAATGAGCAGTTCTTC
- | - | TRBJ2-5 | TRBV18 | CASSKRDLGTQYF | TGTGCCAGCTCAAAAAGGGACTTAGGGACCCAGTACTTC
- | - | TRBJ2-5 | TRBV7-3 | CASKKNGQDETQYF | TGTGCCAGCAAAAAAAACGGCCAGGATGAGACCCAGTACTTC
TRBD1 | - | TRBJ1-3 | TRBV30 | CACPGQGTAAGNTIYF | TGTGCCTGTCCGGGACAGGGAACTGCTGCTGGAAACACCATATATTTT
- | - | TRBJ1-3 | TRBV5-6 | CASSIQGVRNTIYF | TGTGCCAGCAGCATACAGGGTGTTCGAAACACCATATATTTT